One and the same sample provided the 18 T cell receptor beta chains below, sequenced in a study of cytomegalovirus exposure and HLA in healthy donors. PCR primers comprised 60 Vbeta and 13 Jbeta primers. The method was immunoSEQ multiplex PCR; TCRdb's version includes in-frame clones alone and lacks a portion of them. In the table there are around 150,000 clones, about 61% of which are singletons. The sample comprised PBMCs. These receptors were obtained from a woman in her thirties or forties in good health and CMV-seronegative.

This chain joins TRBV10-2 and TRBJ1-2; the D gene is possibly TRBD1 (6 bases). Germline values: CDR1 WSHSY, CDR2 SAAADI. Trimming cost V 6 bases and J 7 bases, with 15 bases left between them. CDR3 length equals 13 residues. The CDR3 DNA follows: TGCGCCAGCAGGGACGGACAGTCTGGTGGCTACACCTTC. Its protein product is CASRDGQSGGYTF.

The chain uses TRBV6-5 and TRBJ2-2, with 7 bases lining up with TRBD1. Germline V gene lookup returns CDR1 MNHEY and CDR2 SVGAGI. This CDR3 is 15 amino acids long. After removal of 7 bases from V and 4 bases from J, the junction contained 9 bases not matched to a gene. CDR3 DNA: TGTGCCAGCACCAGACAGGGCGTGGGCACCGGGGAGCTGTTTTTT. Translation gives CASTRQGVGTGELFF.

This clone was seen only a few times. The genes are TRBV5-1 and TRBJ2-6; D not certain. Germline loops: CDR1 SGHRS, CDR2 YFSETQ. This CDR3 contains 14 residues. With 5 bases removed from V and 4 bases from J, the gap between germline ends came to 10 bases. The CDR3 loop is CASRQEAGANVLTF. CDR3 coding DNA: TGCGCCAGCAGGCAAGAAGCCGGGGCCAACGTCCTGACTTTC.

This CDR3 reads CATLLGQGAADTQYF. The CDR3 nucleotides are TGTGCCACCCTTTTAGGACAGGGGGCCGCAGATACGCAGTATTTT. V and J are TRBV10-3 and TRBJ2-3, with 11 bases that match TRBD1. The CDR3 sequence is 15 residues long. Trimming at V came to 10 bases and at J to 4 bases, leaving 10 bases not matched to a gene. Per the germline V gene, CDR1 is ENHRY and CDR2 is SYGVKD.

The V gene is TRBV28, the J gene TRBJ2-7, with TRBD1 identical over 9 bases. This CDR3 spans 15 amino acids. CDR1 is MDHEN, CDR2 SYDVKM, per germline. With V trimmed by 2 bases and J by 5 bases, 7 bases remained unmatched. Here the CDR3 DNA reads TGTGCCAGCAGTTTAAAGACAGGGGGGAGGAACGAGCAGTACTTC. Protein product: CASSLKTGGRNEQYF.

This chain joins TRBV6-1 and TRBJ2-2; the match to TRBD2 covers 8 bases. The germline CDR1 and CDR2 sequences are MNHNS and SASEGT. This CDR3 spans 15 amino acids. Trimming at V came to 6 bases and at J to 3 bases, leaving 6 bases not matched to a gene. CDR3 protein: CASSRRGADTGELFF. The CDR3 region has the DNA TGTGCCAGCAGCCGGCGGGGGGCTGACACCGGGGAGCTGTTTTTT.

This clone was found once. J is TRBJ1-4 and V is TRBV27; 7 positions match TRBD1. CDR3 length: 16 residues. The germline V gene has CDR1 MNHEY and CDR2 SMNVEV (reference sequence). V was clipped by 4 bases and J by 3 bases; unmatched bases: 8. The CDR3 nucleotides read TGTGCCAGCAGTTCAGGGGGACCGGCTCCTAATGAAAAACTGTTTTTT. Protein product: CASSSGGPAPNEKLFF.

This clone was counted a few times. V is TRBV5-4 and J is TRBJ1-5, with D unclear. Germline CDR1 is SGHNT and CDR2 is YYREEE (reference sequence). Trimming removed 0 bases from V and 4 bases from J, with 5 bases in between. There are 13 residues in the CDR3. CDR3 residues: CASSLAGNQPQHF. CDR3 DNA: TGTGCCAGCAGCTTGGCGGGGAATCAGCCCCAGCATTTT.

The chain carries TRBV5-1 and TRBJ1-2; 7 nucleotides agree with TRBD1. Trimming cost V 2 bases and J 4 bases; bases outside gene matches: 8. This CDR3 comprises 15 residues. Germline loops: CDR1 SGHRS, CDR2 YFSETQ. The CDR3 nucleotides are TGCGCCAGCAGCTTAGACAGGGACCCCCTCTATGGCTACACCTTC. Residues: CASSLDRDPLYGYTF.

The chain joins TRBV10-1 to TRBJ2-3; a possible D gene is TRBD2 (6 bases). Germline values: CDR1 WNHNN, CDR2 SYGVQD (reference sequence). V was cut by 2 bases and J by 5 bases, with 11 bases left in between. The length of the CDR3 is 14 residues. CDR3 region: CASSERARGDTQYF. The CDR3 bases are TGCGCCAGCAGTGAGAGGGCGCGGGGAGATACGCAGTATTTT.

CDR3 DNA: TGTGCCAGCAGCCGGTTACGAGGACAGCGGCGCACTGAAGCTTTCTTT. Residues: CASSRLRGQRRTEAFF. The gene calls are TRBV7-9 and TRBJ1-1; D might be TRBD1 (6 bases). CDR1 SEHNR and CDR2 FQNEAQ come from the germline V gene (reference sequence). Trimming removed 5 bases from V and 4 bases from J, with 20 bases in between. This CDR3 region has 16 residues.

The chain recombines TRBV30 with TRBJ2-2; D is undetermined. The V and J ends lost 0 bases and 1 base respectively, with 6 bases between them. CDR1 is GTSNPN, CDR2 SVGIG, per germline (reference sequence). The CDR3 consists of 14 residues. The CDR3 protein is CAWSVARNTGELFF. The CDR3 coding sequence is TGTGCCTGGAGTGTGGCCAGGAACACCGGGGAGCTGTTTTTT.

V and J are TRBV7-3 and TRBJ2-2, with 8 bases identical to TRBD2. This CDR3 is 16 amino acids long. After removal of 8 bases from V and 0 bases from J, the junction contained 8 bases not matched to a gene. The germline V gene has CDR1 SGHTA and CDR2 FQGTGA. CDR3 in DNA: TGTGCCAGCTCGGCGAGCGGGGGAGCGAACACCGGGGAGCTGTTTTTT. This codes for CASSASGGANTGELFF.

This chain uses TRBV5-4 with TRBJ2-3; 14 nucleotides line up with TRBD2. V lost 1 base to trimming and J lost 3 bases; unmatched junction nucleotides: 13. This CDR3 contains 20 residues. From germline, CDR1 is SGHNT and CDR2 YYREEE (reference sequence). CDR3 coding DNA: TGTGCCAGCAGCTTGTTGCGACTAGCGGGGGGGTACGGGAGTACAGATACGCAGTATTTT. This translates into CASSLLRLAGGYGSTDTQYF. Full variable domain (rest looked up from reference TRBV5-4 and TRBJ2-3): ETGVTQSPTHLIKTRGQQVTLRCSSQSGHNTVSWYQQALGQGPQFIFQYYREEENGRGNFPPRFSGLQFPNYSSELNVNALELDDSALYLCASSLLRLAGGYGSTDTQYFGPGTRLTVL.

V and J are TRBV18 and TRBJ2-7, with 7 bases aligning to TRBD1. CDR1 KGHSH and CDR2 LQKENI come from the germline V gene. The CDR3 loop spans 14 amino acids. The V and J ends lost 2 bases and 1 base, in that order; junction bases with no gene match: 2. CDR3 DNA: TGTGCCAGCTCACCAGGACAGGTATCCTACGAGCAGTACTTC. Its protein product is CASSPGQVSYEQYF.

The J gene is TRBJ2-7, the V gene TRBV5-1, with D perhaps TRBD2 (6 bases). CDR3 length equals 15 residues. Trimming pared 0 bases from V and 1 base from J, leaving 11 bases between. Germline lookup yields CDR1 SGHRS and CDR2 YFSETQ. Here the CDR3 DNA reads TGCGCCAGCAGCTTGGTTCGGGGGTTATCCTACGAGCAGTACTTC. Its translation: CASSLVRGLSYEQYF.

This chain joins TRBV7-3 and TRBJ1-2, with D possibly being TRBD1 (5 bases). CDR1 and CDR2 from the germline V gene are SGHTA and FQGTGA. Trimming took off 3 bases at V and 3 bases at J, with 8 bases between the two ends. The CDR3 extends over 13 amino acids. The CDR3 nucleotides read TGTGCCAGCAGCTTGCGGGGCGACTATGGCTACACCTTC. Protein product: CASSLRGDYGYTF.

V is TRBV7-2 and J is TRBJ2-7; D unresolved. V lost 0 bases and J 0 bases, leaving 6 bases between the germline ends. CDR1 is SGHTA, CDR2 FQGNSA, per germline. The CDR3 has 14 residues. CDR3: CASSLASDSYEQYF. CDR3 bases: TGTGCCAGCAGCTTAGCCAGCGACTCCTACGAGCAGTACTTC.